The present entry profiles one T cell receptor (beta chain) with its context. The clone's antigen remains unknown. The sample holds no much larger clone one base away, and base qualities are not on file. The data were taken from a study of OX40 agonist ivuxolimab in advanced cancers. For the study in its entirety: Ivuxolimab was an agonistic, fully human IgG2 monoclonal antibody directed against OX40 (CD134), a costimulatory receptor. Prior anti-PD-1, anti-PD-L1 or anti-CTLA-4 therapy was permitted, and 35% to 40% of dose-escalation patients had received checkpoint inhibitors. Intravenous ivuxolimab was administered to patients every 2 weeks at six dose levels: 0.01, 0.1, 0.3, 1.5, 3 and 10 mg/kg. The paper reports the monotherapy dose-escalation portion (N = 52 patients) of the phase I ivuxolimab trial. Partial responses occurred in three dose-escalation patients, of whom one had hepatocellular carcinoma and two had cutaneous melanoma. A male proportion of under 85% and a mean age of approximately 55 years, ranging from about 20 to 85, were recorded for the dose-escalation cohort. Of the approximately 50 dose-escalation patients, hepatocellular carcinoma was present in about 20, melanoma in approximately 15, renal cell carcinoma in 9 and head and neck cancer in 9. Peripheral TCRbeta sequencing aimed to test whether ivuxolimab altered TCR sequence diversity and caused clonal T-cell expansion. Here is what the overall study found, with its caveats: After ivuxolimab, expanded clones were on average more numerous among CD8+ T cells than among CD4+ T cells. In the 0.1-3.0 mg/kg groups, partial responders had among the lowest normalized peripheral clonal expansion, particularly in CD8+ T cells. Low levels of normalized T-cell clonal expansion were also seen in some nonresponding patients. The antigen specificity of the peripheral T cells that underwent clonal expansion was not determined. Clonal expansion of both CD4+ and CD8+ blood T cells was observed from baseline to week 6 at doses 0.1 to 3.0 mg/kg.

Genomic DNA was isolated from the sorted cells so that the TCRbeta CDR3 region could be sequenced. TCRbeta CDR3 regions were sequenced using the immunoSEQ Assay. Here the immuneACCESS table is served through TCRdb, limited to in-frame sequences with V and J called. Missing clones are a known gap in these copies; in checked studies unresolved V genes cover under half, and the rest lacks a known reason. For this sample the table gives some 67,000 clones, of which approximately 89% were detected only once. The ten largest clones take up approximately 0.6% of the sample. V lost 0 bases and J lost 4 bases; the stretch between them is 17 bases long. Based on the germline V gene, the CDR1 and CDR2 sequences are SGDLS and YYNGEE. The CDR3 measures 17 amino acids from cysteine to phenylalanine. The entry retains the CDR3 DNA only, 51 bases that are in frame from base 1. The trial excluded patients who had a history of autoimmune disease or were on systemic immunosuppression. Peripheral blood for TCR sequencing was drawn from every dose cohort at baseline, at cycle 4 day 1 and at cycle 7 day 1. The samples were drawn from a first-in-human, open-label, multicenter phase I dose-escalation trial of ivuxolimab. Adults with locally advanced or metastatic melanoma, renal cell, hepatocellular, or head and neck squamous cell carcinoma were enrolled in the trial. CD4+ and CD8+ T cells were sorted separately from peripheral blood before TCR sequencing.

In this chain, TRBV9 is recombined with TRBJ1-3, with TRBD1 perhaps the D gene, on 5 matching bases. The source is an adult with an advanced solid tumor such as melanoma, head and neck, liver or kidney cancer. The specimen was CD4+ or CD8+ T cells sorted from blood, collected in a trial of the OX40 agonist ivuxolimab. The bases read TGTGCCAGCAGCGTAGGACAGCCTTCCATGGGCGGAAACACCATATATTTT. Its protein reads: CASSVGQPSMGGNTIYF.